One sample yielded the 10 T cell receptor beta chains listed below, sequenced in a study of T cells in Graves' hyperthyroidism and ophthalmopathy. The investigators amplified TCR beta CDR3 regions from RNA transcripts. The primer set for the first-round RT-PCR of the TCR CDR3 was HTBI. TCRdb ran MiXCR on the multiplex PCR reads and lists one entry per CDR3 protein. This sample carries under 350,000 distinct CDR3 sequences, more than 15% of them seen once, and the ten largest clones take around 58%. The specimen sequenced was blood. The origin of the receptors is a woman in her sixties with Graves' ophthalmopathy.

This clonotype was recorded at least ten times. The chain employs TRBV11-2 and TRBJ2-5, with 9 bases aligning to TRBD2. The germline CDR1 and CDR2 sequences are SGHAT and FQNNGV. CDR3 length: 15 residues. The V segment lost 3 bases and the J segment 5 bases; nucleotides outside the gene matches: 7. In nucleotides, the CDR3 is TGTGCCAGCAGCTTTCTTAGCGGGAGTATCGAGACCCAGTACTTC. Protein: CASSFLSGSIETQYF.

The chain links TRBV5-5 to TRBJ2-3, with D unclear. Germline loops: CDR1 SGHKS, CDR2 YYEKEE (reference sequence). The CDR3 spans 15 residues. Trimming took off 4 bases at V and 2 bases at J, with 14 bases between the two ends. The CDR3 DNA reads TGTGCCAGCAGCCAAAGTATTGGAGACACAGATACGCAGTATTTT. The encoded protein is CASSQSIGDTDTQYF. The variable domain in full, completed from reference TRBV5-5 and TRBJ2-3, reads DAGVTQSPTHLIKTRGQQVTLRCSPISGHKSVSWYQQVLGQGPQFIFQYYEKEERGRGNFPDRFSARQFPNYSSELNVNALLLGDSALYLCASSQSIGDTDTQYFGPGTRLTVL.

This clonotype was observed at least ten times. The chain joins TRBV18 to TRBJ1-1, with 7 bases lining up with TRBD1. This CDR3 has 14 residues. V shed 5 bases, J shed 2 bases, and the junction held 5 bases outside the gene matches. The germline V gene has CDR1 KGHSH and CDR2 LQKENI. CDR3 coding DNA: TGTGCCAGCTCAGTACGGGACAGTAACACTGAAGCTTTCTTT. Translation: CASSVRDSNTEAFF.

This clonotype was seen a handful of times. This chain connects TRBV6-1 to TRBJ1-1; TRBD1 aligns across 10 bases. The CDR3 totals 17 residues. V gave up 4 bases and J gave up 8 bases; unmatched junction bases: 16. Germline V gives CDR1 MNHNS, CDR2 SASEGT. The CDR3 DNA sequence: TGTGCCAGCAGTGCCCCCCGGGACAGGGGAGCGGGACGAGAAGCTTTCTTT. Its protein product is CASSAPRDRGAGREAFF.

This clonotype was counted at least ten times. DNA for the CDR3: TGTGCCAGCAGCTTAGTGTGGGAGAGGACGGGGCTCGGCTACACCTTC. Its protein is CASSLVWERTGLGYTF. The chain employs TRBV7-2 and TRBJ1-2, with D possibly matching TRBD1 (5 bases). Trimming removed 1 base from V and 8 bases from J, with 20 bases in between. The CDR3 contains 16 residues. Germline CDR1 reads SGHTA; CDR2 reads FQGNSA. Complete variable domain (other parts from reference TRBV7-2 and TRBJ1-2): GAGVSQSPSNKVTEKGKDVELRCDPISGHTALYWYRQSLGQGLEFLIYFQGNSAPDKSGLPSDRFSAERTGGSVSTLTIQRTQQEDSAVYLCASSLVWERTGLGYTFGSGTRLTVV.

There are many counts of this clonotype. This chain uses TRBV5-6 with TRBJ2-7, with D perhaps TRBD1 or TRBD2 (5 bases each). This CDR3 has 14 residues. The germline CDR1 and CDR2 sequences are SGHDT and YYEEEE. V was pared by 0 bases and J by 3 bases, with 10 bases between. The CDR3 bases are TGTGCCAGCAGCTTGGCCGGGACGTACTACGAGCAGTACTTC. Amino acid sequence: CASSLAGTYYEQYF.

In its sample, this clonotype was seen many times. This chain uses TRBV5-6 with TRBJ1-1, with D perhaps matching TRBD1 (5 bases). CDR1 is SGHDT, CDR2 YYEEEE, per germline. The V end was cut by 4 bases, the J end by 0 bases, with 19 bases between. There are 17 residues in the CDR3. This CDR3 is CASSDNFRDLVNTEAFF. For the CDR3, the DNA is TGTGCCAGCAGCGATAATTTCAGGGATTTGGTGAACACTGAAGCTTTCTTT.

This clonotype was recorded at least ten times. This sequence joins TRBV11-2 and TRBJ1-1; D remains ambiguous. From germline, CDR1 is SGHAT and CDR2 FQNNGV. The CDR3 is 15 residues long. Trimming removed 8 bases at V and 1 base at J, with 17 bases between. The CDR3 protein is CASRSPRLRNTEAFF. CDR3 nucleotides: TGTGCCAGCCGCTCGCCGAGACTCAGGAACACTGAAGCTTTCTTT.

This clonotype appeared once. The rearrangement links TRBV2 to TRBJ2-1, with D perhaps given as TRBD1 or TRBD2 (9 bases each). The CDR3 runs 18 residues. Per the germline V gene, CDR1 is SNHLY and CDR2 is FYNNEI. V was clipped by 10 bases and J by 1 base, with 26 bases between them. This chain's CDR3 is CAIIGTGLSGSSYNEQFF. The CDR3 DNA is TGTGCCATAATCGGGACAGGGCTTAGCGGGAGTTCCTACAATGAGCAGTTCTTC.

This clonotype was observed once. CDR3 DNA sequence: TGTGCCACCAGCAGGGGGACAGGGGTGGTCGGGGAGCTGTTTTTT. This codes for CATSRGTGVVGELFF. V is TRBV15 and J is TRBJ2-2, with 10 bases lining up with TRBD1. This CDR3 is built from 15 residues. With 3 bases clipped from V and 7 bases from J, the junction kept 5 bases outside the gene matches. The V gene's germline CDR1 is LNHNV and CDR2 YYDKDF (reference sequence). The variable domain in full, completed from reference TRBV15 and TRBJ2-2, reads DAMVIQNPRYQVTQFGKPVTLSCSQTLNHNVMYWYQQKSSQAPKLLFHYYDKDFNNEADTPDNFQSRRPNTSFCFLDIRSPGLGDTAMYLCATSRGTGVVGELFFGEGSRLTVL.